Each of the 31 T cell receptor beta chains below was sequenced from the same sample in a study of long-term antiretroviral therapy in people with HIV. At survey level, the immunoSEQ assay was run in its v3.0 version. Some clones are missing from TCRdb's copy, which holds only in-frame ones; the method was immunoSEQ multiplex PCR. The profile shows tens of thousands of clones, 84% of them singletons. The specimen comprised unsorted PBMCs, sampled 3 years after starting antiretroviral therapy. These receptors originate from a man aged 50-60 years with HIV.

The CDR3 spells CASASSSYNSPLHF. DNA of the CDR3: TGTGCCAGCGCCTCGAGCTCCTATAATTCACCCCTCCACTTT. V usage is TRBV9 and J usage is TRBJ1-6; D is ambiguous. Germline V gives CDR1 SGDLS, CDR2 YYNGEE. The CDR3 runs 14 residues. V lost 7 bases, J lost 0 bases, and 8 bases lay in between.

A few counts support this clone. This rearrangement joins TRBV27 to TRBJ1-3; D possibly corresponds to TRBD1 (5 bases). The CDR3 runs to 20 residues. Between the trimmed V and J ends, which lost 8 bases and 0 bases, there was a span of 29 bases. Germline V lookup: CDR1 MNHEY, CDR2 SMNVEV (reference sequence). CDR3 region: CASSGWDRRPLLLSGNTIYF. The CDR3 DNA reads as TGTGCCAGCTCCGGCTGGGACCGACGCCCTCTCCTTCTCTCTGGAAACACCATATATTTT.

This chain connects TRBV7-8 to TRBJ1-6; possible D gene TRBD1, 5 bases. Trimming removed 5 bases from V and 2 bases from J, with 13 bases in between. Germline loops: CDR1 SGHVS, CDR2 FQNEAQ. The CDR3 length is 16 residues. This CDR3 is CASSRGRWAYNSPLHF. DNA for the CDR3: TGTGCCAGCAGCCGGGGACGGTGGGCCTATAATTCACCCCTCCACTTT.

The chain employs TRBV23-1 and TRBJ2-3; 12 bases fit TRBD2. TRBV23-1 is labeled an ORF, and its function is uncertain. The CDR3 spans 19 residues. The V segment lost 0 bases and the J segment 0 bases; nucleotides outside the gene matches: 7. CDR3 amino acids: CASSQSVETSGSSTDTQYF. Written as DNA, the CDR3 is TGCGCCAGCAGTCAATCCGTCGAGACTAGCGGGAGTAGCACAGATACGCAGTATTTT.

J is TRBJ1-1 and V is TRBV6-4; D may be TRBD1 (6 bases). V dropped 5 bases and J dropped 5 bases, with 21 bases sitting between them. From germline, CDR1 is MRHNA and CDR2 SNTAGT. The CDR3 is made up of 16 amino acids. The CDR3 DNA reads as TGTGCCAGCAGTACAGGGCAACACCTCATGCAAACTGAAGCTTTCTTT. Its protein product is CASSTGQHLMQTEAFF.

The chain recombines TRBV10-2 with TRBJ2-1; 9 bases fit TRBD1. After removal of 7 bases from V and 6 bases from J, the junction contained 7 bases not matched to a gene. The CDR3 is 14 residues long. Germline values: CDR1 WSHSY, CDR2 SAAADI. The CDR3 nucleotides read TGCGCCAGCAAGGGACAGGGAACGGCCAATGAGCAGTTCTTC. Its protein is CASKGQGTANEQFF.

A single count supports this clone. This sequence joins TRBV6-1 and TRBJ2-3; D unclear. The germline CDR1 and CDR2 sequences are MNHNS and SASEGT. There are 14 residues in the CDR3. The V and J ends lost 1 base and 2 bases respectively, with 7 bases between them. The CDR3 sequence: CASSEGIYTDTQYF. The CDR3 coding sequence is TGTGCCAGCAGTGAAGGTATCTACACAGATACGCAGTATTTT.

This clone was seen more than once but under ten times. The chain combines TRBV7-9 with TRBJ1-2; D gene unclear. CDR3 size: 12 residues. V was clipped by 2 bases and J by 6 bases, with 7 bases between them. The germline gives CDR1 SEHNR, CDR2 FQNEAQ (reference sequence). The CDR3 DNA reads TGTGCCAGCAGCTTACTTTTCGATGGCTACACCTTC. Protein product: CASSLLFDGYTF.

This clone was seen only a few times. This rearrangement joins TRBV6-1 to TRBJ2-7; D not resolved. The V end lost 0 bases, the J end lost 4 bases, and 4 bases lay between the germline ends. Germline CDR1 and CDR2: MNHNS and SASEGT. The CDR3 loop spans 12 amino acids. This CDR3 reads CASSEAGYEQYF. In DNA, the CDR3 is TGTGCCAGCAGTGAAGCCGGATACGAGCAGTACTTC.

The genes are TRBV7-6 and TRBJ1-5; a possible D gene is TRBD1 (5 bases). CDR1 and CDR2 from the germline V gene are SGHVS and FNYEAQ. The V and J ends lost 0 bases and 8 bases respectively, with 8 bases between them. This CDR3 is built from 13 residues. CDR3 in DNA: TGTGCCAGCAGCTTAGCGCAAGGGGAGCCCCAGCATTTT. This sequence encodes CASSLAQGEPQHF. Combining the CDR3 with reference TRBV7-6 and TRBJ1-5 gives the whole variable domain GAGVSQSPRYKVTKRGQDVALRCDPISGHVSLYWYRQALGQGPEFLTYFNYEAQQDKSGLPNDRFSAERPEGSISTLTIQRTEQRDSAMYRCASSLAQGEPQHFGDGTRLSIL.

In DNA, the CDR3 is TGTGCCAGCTCACCTGGACAGTCCACGAACACTGAAGCTTTCTTT. Its protein product is CASSPGQSTNTEAFF. The chain has TRBV18 and TRBJ1-1; a weak D match, TRBD1 (6 bases). The CDR3 extends over 15 amino acids. The V and J ends lost 3 bases and 1 base respectively, with 12 bases between them. Germline CDR1 KGHSH, CDR2 LQKENI.

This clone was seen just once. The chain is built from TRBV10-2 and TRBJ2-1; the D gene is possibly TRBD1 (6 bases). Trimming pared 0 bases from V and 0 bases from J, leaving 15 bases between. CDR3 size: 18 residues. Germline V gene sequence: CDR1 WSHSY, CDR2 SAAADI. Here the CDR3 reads CASSESSWEGGSYNEQFF. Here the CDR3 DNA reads TGCGCCAGCAGTGAGTCGAGTTGGGAAGGGGGCTCCTACAATGAGCAGTTCTTC.

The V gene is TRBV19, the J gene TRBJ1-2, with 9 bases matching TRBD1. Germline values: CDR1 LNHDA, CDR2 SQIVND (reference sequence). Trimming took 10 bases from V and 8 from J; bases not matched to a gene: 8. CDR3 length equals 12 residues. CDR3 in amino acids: CATLGQGGGYTF. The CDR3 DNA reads TGTGCCACCTTGGGACAGGGAGGGGGCTACACCTTC.

CDR3 DNA sequence: TGTGCCTGGAGTGTAGGTTTAGGGGGCTCCTACGAGCAGTACTTC. Amino acid sequence: CAWSVGLGGSYEQYF. The V gene is TRBV30, the J gene TRBJ2-7, with D maybe TRBD1 (6 bases). The CDR3 has 15 amino acids. CDR1 and CDR2 (germline): GTSNPN, SVGIG (reference sequence). The V end lost 0 bases, the J end lost 0 bases, and 12 bases lay between the germline ends.

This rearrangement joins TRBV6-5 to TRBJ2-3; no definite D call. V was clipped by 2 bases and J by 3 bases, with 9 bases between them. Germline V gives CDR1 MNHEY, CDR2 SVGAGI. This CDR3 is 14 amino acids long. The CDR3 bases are TGTGCCAGCAGTTACGTCCGAGGAACAGATACGCAGTATTTT. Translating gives CASSYVRGTDTQYF.

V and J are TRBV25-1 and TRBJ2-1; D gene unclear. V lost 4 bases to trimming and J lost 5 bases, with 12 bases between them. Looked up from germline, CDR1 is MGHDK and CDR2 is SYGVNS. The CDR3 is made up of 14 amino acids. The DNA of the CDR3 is TGTGCCAGCAGTGGGGTCGGGCTGAACAATGAGCAGTTCTTC. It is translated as CASSGVGLNNEQFF.

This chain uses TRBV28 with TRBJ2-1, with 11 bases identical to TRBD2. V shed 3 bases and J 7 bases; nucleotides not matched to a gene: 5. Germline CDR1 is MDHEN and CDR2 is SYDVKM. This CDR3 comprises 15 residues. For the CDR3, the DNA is TGTGCCAGCAGTTTGAAACTAGCGGGGGCGAATGAGCAGTTCTTC. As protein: CASSLKLAGANEQFF.

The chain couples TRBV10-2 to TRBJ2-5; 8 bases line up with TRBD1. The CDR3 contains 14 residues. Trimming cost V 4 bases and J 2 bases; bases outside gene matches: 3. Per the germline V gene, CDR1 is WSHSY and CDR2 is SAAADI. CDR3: CASSGDRGQETQYF. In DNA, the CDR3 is TGCGCCAGCAGTGGAGACAGGGGACAAGAGACCCAGTACTTC.

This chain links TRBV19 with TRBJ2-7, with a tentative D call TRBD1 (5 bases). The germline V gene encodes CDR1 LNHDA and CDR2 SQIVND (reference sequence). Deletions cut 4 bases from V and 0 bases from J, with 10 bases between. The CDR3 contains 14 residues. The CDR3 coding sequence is TGTGCCAGTAGTAGACAGATATTCTCCTACGAGCAGTACTTC. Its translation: CASSRQIFSYEQYF.

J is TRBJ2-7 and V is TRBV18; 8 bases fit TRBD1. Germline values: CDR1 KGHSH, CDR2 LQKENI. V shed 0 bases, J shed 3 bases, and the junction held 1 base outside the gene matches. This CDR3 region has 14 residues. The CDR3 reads CASSPPGTGYEQYF. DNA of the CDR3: TGTGCCAGCTCACCACCCGGGACAGGCTACGAGCAGTACTTC.

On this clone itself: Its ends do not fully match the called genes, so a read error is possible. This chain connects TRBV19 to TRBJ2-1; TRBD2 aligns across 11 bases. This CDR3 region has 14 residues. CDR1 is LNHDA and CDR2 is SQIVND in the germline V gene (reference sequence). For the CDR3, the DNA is TGTGCCAGTAGGATAGCGGGAGGGCCGAATGAGCAGTTCTTC. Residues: CASRIAGGPNEQFF. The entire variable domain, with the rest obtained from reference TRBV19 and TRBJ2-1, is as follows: DGGITQSPKYLFRKEGQNVTLSCEQNLNHDAMYWYRQDPGQGLRLIYYSQIVNDFQKGDIAEGYSVSREKKESFPLTVTSAQKNPTAFYLCASRIAGGPNEQFFGPGTRLTVL.

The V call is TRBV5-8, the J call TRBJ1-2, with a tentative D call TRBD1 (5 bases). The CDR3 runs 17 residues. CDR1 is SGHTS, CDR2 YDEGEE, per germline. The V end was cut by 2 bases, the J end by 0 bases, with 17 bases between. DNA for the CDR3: TGTGCCAGCAGCTTAACGGGGCCCTACCCCACTAACTATGGCTACACCTTC. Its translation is CASSLTGPYPTNYGYTF.

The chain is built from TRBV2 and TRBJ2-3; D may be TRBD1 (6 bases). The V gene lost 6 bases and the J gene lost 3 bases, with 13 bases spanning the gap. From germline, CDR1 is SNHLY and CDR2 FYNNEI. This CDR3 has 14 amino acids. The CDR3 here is CASSTRGRTDTQYF. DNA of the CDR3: TGTGCCAGCAGCACCAGGGGACGGACAGATACGCAGTATTTT.

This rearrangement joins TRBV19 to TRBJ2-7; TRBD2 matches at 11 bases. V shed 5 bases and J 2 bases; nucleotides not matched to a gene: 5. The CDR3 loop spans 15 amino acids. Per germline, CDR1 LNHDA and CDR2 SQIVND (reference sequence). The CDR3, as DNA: TGTGCCAGTAGTTTTTCTAGCGGGAGGCCCTACGAGCAGTACTTC. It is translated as CASSFSSGRPYEQYF.

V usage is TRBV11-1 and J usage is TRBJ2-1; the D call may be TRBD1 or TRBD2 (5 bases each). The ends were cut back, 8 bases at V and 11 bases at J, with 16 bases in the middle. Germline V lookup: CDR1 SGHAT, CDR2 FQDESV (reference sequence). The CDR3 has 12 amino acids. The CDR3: CASSSEAGKQFF. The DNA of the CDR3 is TGTGCCAGCTCCTCGGAGGCAGGGAAGCAGTTCTTC.

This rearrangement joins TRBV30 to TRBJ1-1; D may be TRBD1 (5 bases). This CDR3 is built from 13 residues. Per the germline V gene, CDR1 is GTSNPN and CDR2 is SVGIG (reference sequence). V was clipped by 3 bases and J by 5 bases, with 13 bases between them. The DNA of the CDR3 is TGTGCCTGGAGGAGGGACTCGGGAACTGAAGCTTTCTTT. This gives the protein CAWRRDSGTEAFF. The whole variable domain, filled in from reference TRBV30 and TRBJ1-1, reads SQTIHQWPATLVQPVGSPLSLECTVEGTSNPNLYWYRQAAGRGLQLLFYSVGIGQISSEVPQNLSASRPQDRQFILSSKKLLLSDSGFYLCAWRRDSGTEAFFGQGTRLTVV.

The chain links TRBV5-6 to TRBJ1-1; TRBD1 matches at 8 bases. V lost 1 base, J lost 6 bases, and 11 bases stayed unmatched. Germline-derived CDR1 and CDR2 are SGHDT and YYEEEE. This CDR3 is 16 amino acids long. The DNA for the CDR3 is TGTGCCAGCAGCTTGTCCCGACAGGGGCTGAGGGCTGAAGCTTTCTTT. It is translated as CASSLSRQGLRAEAFF. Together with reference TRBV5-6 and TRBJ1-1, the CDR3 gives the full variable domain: DAGVTQSPTHLIKTRGQQVTLRCSPKSGHDTVSWYQQALGQGPQFIFQYYEEEERQRGNFPDRFSGHQFPNYSSELNVNALLLGDSALYLCASSLSRQGLRAEAFFGQGTRLTVV.

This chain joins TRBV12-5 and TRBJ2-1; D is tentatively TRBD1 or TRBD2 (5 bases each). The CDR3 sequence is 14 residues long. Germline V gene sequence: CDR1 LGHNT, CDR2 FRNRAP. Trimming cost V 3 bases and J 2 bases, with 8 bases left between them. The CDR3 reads CASGFGDPYNEQFF. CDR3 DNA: TGTGCTAGTGGTTTCGGGGACCCCTACAATGAGCAGTTCTTC.

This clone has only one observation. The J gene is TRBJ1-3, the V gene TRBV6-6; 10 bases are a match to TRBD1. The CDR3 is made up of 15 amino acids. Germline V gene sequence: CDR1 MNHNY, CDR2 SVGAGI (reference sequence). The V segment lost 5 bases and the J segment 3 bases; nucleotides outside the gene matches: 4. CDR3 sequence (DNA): TGTGCCAGCAGTCGACAGGGGGCGGATGGAAACACCATATATTTT. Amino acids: CASSRQGADGNTIYF.

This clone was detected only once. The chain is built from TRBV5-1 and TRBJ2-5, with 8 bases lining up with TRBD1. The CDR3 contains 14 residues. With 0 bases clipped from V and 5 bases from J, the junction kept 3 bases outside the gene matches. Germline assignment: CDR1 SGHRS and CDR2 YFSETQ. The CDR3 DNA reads TGCGCCAGCAGCTTGGGGACAGGGTCGGAGACCCAGTACTTC. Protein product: CASSLGTGSETQYF.

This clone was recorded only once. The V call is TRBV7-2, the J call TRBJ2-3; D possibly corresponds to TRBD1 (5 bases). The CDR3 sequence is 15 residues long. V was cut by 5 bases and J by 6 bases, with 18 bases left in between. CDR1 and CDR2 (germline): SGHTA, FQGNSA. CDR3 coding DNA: TGTGCCAGCAGCCTCCCTTGGGGCGCAGGGGATACGCAGTATTTT. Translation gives CASSLPWGAGDTQYF.